Given below is one TCR beta chain in context. The CDR3 is made up of 15 amino acids. The V end was cut by 5 bases, the J end by 6 bases, with 20 bases between. The V gene's germline CDR1 is SGHVS and CDR2 FNYEAQ. Produced via immunoSEQ multiplex PCR; TCRdb's table is partial and in-frame only. The sample has roughly 68,000 clones, 95% to 97% seen once. The sample comes from a study of technical replicates of blood from several donors. This sequence originates from a human donor in good health. Sample: T cells isolated from PBMCs. The chain links TRBV7-6 to TRBJ2-7; tentative D call: TRBD2 (6 bases). In DNA form, the CDR3 reads TGTGCCAGCAGCATGGGACTTAACGCTAGATCCGAGCAGTACTTC. Residues: CASSMGLNARSEQYF.